The rows below give T cell receptor beta chains drawn from one sample of a study of blood T cell repertoires in COVID-19. Assay used: immunoSEQ multiplex PCR; TCRdb lists only in-frame clones, some missing. The sample records nearly 250,000 clones, about 80% being singletons. Sequencing was performed on peripheral blood. The origin of the receptors is an elderly woman with acute or convalescent COVID-19. Both conserved end residues are trimmed from each CDR3.

v_call	j_call	cdr3_aa
TRBV18	TRBJ1-4	ASSTGLGEKLF
TRBV30	TRBJ2-2	AWSSGQLNTGELF
TRBV18	TRBJ2-7	ASSSTSYEQY
TRBV7-2	TRBJ1-2	ASSLISGNYGYT
TRBV6-1	TRBJ2-2	ASSERRPTGTGELF
TRBV7-3	TRBJ1-2	ASSLQAGSQVNGYT
TRBV11-2	TRBJ2-7	ASSLDLGLVLEQY
TRBV7-8	TRBJ2-5	ASSIKAGWETQY
TRBV27	TRBJ1-6	ASSLGQGRGFSYNSPLH
TRBV6-2/TRBV6-3	TRBJ1-5	ASSYGTDRAYEGVQPQH
TRBV5-4	TRBJ1-2	ASSLATRVEGYT
TRBV18	TRBJ1-6	ASSPGTVDPLH
TRBV7-3	TRBJ2-5	ASSPGTRRGQETQY